This is a list of T cell receptor beta chains from one sample in a study of spatial heterogeneity in lung cancer. One entry per CDR3 protein, called by TCRdb with MiXCR from the 5' RACE reads. This repertoire shows under 75,000 distinct CDR3 sequences, about an eighth found once; its top ten account for more than 7%. The sequenced sample was PBMCs, obtained at surgery. These receptors all come from a male donor with early-stage non-small cell lung cancer. The CDR3 runs from the conserved cysteine through the conserved F or W. A D gene is named only where the DNA matches it firmly. Where a row states a size, it is once, few, many or the class of an expanded clone; other rows omit it.

J gene: TRBJ1-2
D gene: .
clone size: many
V gene: TRBV29-1
CDR3 DNA: TGCAGCGTAGCCCGTTCTAACTATGGCTACACCTTC
CDR3 protein: CSVARSNYGYTF

J gene: TRBJ1-4
D gene: .
clone size: many
V gene: TRBV9
CDR3 DNA: TGTGCCAGCAGCGTAACAGGACGTGCAACTAATGAAAAACTGTTTTTT
CDR3 protein: CASSVTGRATNEKLFF

J gene: TRBJ2-7
D gene: TRBD2
clone size: many
V gene: TRBV12-3/TRBV12-4
CDR3 DNA: TGTGCCAGCAGATCCGGGACTAGGAGTGGGGAGCAGTACTTC
CDR3 protein: CASRSGTRSGEQYF

J gene: TRBJ2-5
D gene: TRBD2
clone size: many
V gene: TRBV13
CDR3 DNA: TGTGCCAGCAGCTCCGGGGGACTAGATGAAGAGACCCAGTACTTC
CDR3 protein: CASSSGGLDEETQYF

J gene: TRBJ1-1
D gene: .
clone size: .
V gene: TRBV6-1
CDR3 DNA: TGTGCCGGAGGGTTGGCCCTCGAGAACACTGAAGCTTTCTTT
CDR3 protein: CAGGLALENTEAFF

J gene: TRBJ2-7
D gene: .
clone size: few
V gene: TRBV6-5
CDR3 DNA: TGTGCCAGCAGTTACGGCAGGATCTCCTACGAGCAGTACTTC
CDR3 protein: CASSYGRISYEQYF

J gene: TRBJ2-7
D gene: TRBD1
clone size: many
V gene: TRBV10-3
CDR3 DNA: TGTGCCATATCAGGACAGGGGCAGACCGAGCAGTACTTC
CDR3 protein: CAISGQGQTEQYF

J gene: TRBJ2-1
D gene: .
clone size: few
V gene: TRBV9
CDR3 DNA: TGTGCCAGCAGCGTCATCGGGGGGCATGAGCAGTTCTTC
CDR3 protein: CASSVIGGHEQFF

J gene: TRBJ1-6
D gene: TRBD1
clone size: .
V gene: TRBV6-5
CDR3 DNA: TGTGCTAGCAGAGACAGGGGGCGCCTCCACTTT
CDR3 protein: CASRDRGRLHF

J gene: TRBJ2-1
D gene: .
clone size: few
V gene: TRBV25-1
CDR3 DNA: TGTGCCGGTAGAGTACTCTTAAGCTCCTACAATGAGCAGTTCTTC
CDR3 protein: CAGRVLLSSYNEQFF

J gene: TRBJ2-7
D gene: TRBD2
clone size: few
V gene: TRBV14
CDR3 DNA: TGTGCCAGCAGCCCCGGGAGATCTAGCGGGAGGTTCGACGAGCAGTACTTC
CDR3 protein: CASSPGRSSGRFDEQYF

J gene: TRBJ1-5
D gene: .
clone size: .
V gene: TRBV29-1
CDR3 DNA: TGCAGCGTTGAAAGAGAGGCGGGGCAGCCCCAGCATTTT
CDR3 protein: CSVEREAGQPQHF

J gene: TRBJ2-3
D gene: .
clone size: few
V gene: TRBV20-1
CDR3 DNA: TGCAGTGCGAGACGGGGACCAGATACGCAGTATTTT
CDR3 protein: CSARRGPDTQYF

J gene: TRBJ2-2
D gene: .
clone size: .
V gene: TRBV7-2
CDR3 DNA: TGTGCCAGCAGCTTTGCCGCCGGGGAGCTGTTTTTT
CDR3 protein: CASSFAAGELFF

J gene: TRBJ2-7
D gene: TRBD1
clone size: few
V gene: TRBV20-1
CDR3 DNA: TGCAGTGCTCGTCGGACAGGGGGCGGCGAGCAGTACTTC
CDR3 protein: CSARRTGGGEQYF

J gene: TRBJ1-1
D gene: .
clone size: few
V gene: TRBV6-5
CDR3 DNA: TGTGCCAGCAGTGTATGGGGGTCAGCTGAAGCTTTCTTT
CDR3 protein: CASSVWGSAEAFF

J gene: TRBJ2-1
D gene: .
clone size: .
V gene: TRBV4-1
CDR3 DNA: TGCGCCAGCAGCCAAGACCTGCCGTCCTACAATGAGCAGTTCTTC
CDR3 protein: CASSQDLPSYNEQFF

J gene: TRBJ2-4
D gene: .
clone size: many
V gene: TRBV12-3/TRBV12-4
CDR3 DNA: TGTGCCAGCAGTTTTGGAATAGCCAAAAACATTCAGTACTTC
CDR3 protein: CASSFGIAKNIQYF

J gene: TRBJ2-3
D gene: .
clone size: .
V gene: TRBV6-5
CDR3 DNA: TGTGCCAGCAGTGTCGACACAGATACGCAGTATTTT
CDR3 protein: CASSVDTDTQYF

J gene: TRBJ1-6
D gene: .
clone size: many
V gene: TRBV9
CDR3 DNA: TGTGCCAGCAGCGTTGACCTGGATTCACCCCTCCACTTT
CDR3 protein: CASSVDLDSPLHF

J gene: TRBJ2-1
D gene: .
clone size: .
V gene: TRBV6-2/TRBV6-3
CDR3 DNA: TGTGCCAGCAGTTACTCGATTGTGTGGAGCTCCTACAATGAGCAGTTCTTC
CDR3 protein: CASSYSIVWSSYNEQFF

J gene: TRBJ2-7
D gene: TRBD2
clone size: few
V gene: TRBV2
CDR3 DNA: TGTGCCAGCAGTGAAGGGTGGACTAGCGGGAGGGCGGAGCAGTACTTC
CDR3 protein: CASSEGWTSGRAEQYF

J gene: TRBJ2-1
D gene: .
clone size: .
V gene: TRBV5-1
CDR3 DNA: TGCGCCAGCAGCCACGGAGTGGCCAATGAGCAGTTCTTC
CDR3 protein: CASSHGVANEQFF

J gene: TRBJ1-5
D gene: .
clone size: many
V gene: TRBV9
CDR3 DNA: TGTGCCAGCAGCAGGGATAGCAATCAGCCCCAGCATTTT
CDR3 protein: CASSRDSNQPQHF

J gene: TRBJ1-6
D gene: .
clone size: many
V gene: TRBV7-8
CDR3 DNA: TGTGCCAGCAGCGCAGAACAGGTCTCCTATAATTCACCCCTCCACTTT
CDR3 protein: CASSAEQVSYNSPLHF

J gene: TRBJ1-1
D gene: .
clone size: .
V gene: TRBV29-1
CDR3 DNA: TGCAGCGTGTCGGGACAAATGAACACTGAAGCTTTCTTT
CDR3 protein: CSVSGQMNTEAFF

J gene: TRBJ1-5
D gene: .
clone size: few
V gene: TRBV19
CDR3 DNA: TGTGCCAGTAGTACTACGCCTGACACCTCCAATCAGCCCCAGCATTTT
CDR3 protein: CASSTTPDTSNQPQHF

J gene: TRBJ1-1
D gene: .
clone size: .
V gene: TRBV7-9
CDR3 DNA: TGTGCCAGCAGCTTAGTAGGGGAATCAGAAGCTTTCTTT
CDR3 protein: CASSLVGESEAFF

J gene: TRBJ2-1
D gene: .
clone size: few
V gene: TRBV12-3/TRBV12-4
CDR3 DNA: TGTGCCAGCAGTCCCTTGTGGCGTCCCAGGGACTACAATGAGCAGTTCTTC
CDR3 protein: CASSPLWRPRDYNEQFF

J gene: TRBJ2-7
D gene: .
clone size: many
V gene: TRBV28
CDR3 DNA: TGTGCCAGCAGTCTCCGGCGCAGGGTATCCTACGAGCAGTACTTC
CDR3 protein: CASSLRRRVSYEQYF

J gene: TRBJ1-3
D gene: .
clone size: few
V gene: TRBV5-1
CDR3 DNA: TGCGCCAGCAGCTTGGGGACCCGGGGAGCCATATATTTT
CDR3 protein: CASSLGTRGAIYF

J gene: TRBJ2-7
D gene: TRBD2
clone size: many
V gene: TRBV4-1
CDR3 DNA: TGCGCCAGCAGCGAGGGGATAGCGGGAGCACGGGAGCAGTACTTC
CDR3 protein: CASSEGIAGAREQYF

J gene: TRBJ1-6
D gene: .
clone size: few
V gene: TRBV20-1
CDR3 DNA: TGCAGTGCTACCAGACAGGAGCGAAATTCACCCCTCCACTTT
CDR3 protein: CSATRQERNSPLHF

J gene: TRBJ2-5
D gene: TRBD1
clone size: few
V gene: TRBV12-3/TRBV12-4
CDR3 DNA: TGTGCCAGCAGCAACAGGGGGAGAGAGACCCAGTACTTC
CDR3 protein: CASSNRGRETQYF

J gene: TRBJ1-2
D gene: .
clone size: many
V gene: TRBV12-3/TRBV12-4
CDR3 DNA: TGTGCCAGCAGTTTTTGGGCCTCTGATGGGAGAGATTATGGCTACACCTTC
CDR3 protein: CASSFWASDGRDYGYTF

J gene: TRBJ1-1
D gene: .
clone size: .
V gene: TRBV20-1
CDR3 DNA: TGCAGTGCTGCTCGGGCCCTGCGCACTGAAGCTTTCTTT
CDR3 protein: CSAARALRTEAFF

J gene: TRBJ1-2
D gene: .
clone size: many
V gene: TRBV9
CDR3 DNA: TGTGCCAGCAGCGTGTCGACAGATACTAACTATGGCTACACCTTC
CDR3 protein: CASSVSTDTNYGYTF

J gene: TRBJ2-3
D gene: TRBD2
clone size: few
V gene: TRBV7-3
CDR3 DNA: TGTGCCAGCAGCCCCCAAGCGGGAACCGTGGATACGCAGTATTTT
CDR3 protein: CASSPQAGTVDTQYF

J gene: TRBJ1-1
D gene: .
clone size: many
V gene: TRBV28
CDR3 DNA: TGTGCCAGCACCCCGGGGACACTGAACACTGAAGCTTTCTTT
CDR3 protein: CASTPGTLNTEAFF

J gene: TRBJ2-1
D gene: .
clone size: few
V gene: TRBV29-1
CDR3 DNA: TGCAGCGCCACCGGGGGGCGGGAGTCAAACGAGCAGTTCTTC
CDR3 protein: CSATGGRESNEQFF

J gene: TRBJ1-4
D gene: .
clone size: many
V gene: TRBV3-1
CDR3 DNA: TGTGCCAGCAGCCCGCGAGCAGGAGGTACCGCAACTAATGAAAAACTGTTTTTT
CDR3 protein: CASSPRAGGTATNEKLFF

J gene: TRBJ2-7
D gene: .
clone size: .
V gene: TRBV6-1
CDR3 DNA: TGTGCCAGCAGTACTGCAGGGACCCCTGGCTACGAGCAGTACTTC
CDR3 protein: CASSTAGTPGYEQYF

J gene: TRBJ2-1
D gene: .
clone size: .
V gene: TRBV27
CDR3 DNA: TGTGCCAGCAGTTTATCCGGTTTCTGGCAATTAGATGAGCAGTTCTTC
CDR3 protein: CASSLSGFWQLDEQFF

J gene: TRBJ2-1
D gene: .
clone size: many
V gene: TRBV6-5
CDR3 DNA: TGTGCCAGCAGTTCCGTAGGGGGACCTTACAATGAGCAGTTCTTC
CDR3 protein: CASSSVGGPYNEQFF

J gene: TRBJ1-1
D gene: .
clone size: few
V gene: TRBV6-1
CDR3 DNA: TGTGCCAGCAGTGAACCATGGGTTAGGGGGAACACTGAAGCTTTCTTT
CDR3 protein: CASSEPWVRGNTEAFF

J gene: TRBJ1-3
D gene: .
clone size: many
V gene: TRBV9
CDR3 DNA: TGTGCCAGCAGCCCCCGCGGGCCAGTAGACACCATATATTTT
CDR3 protein: CASSPRGPVDTIYF

J gene: TRBJ1-1
D gene: .
clone size: many
V gene: TRBV7-9
CDR3 DNA: TGTGCCAGCAGCTCTGCCGGTTACCCAACGAACACTGAAGCTTTCTTT
CDR3 protein: CASSSAGYPTNTEAFF

J gene: TRBJ2-1
D gene: .
clone size: .
V gene: TRBV29-1
CDR3 DNA: TGCAGCGTTGCGTCGGGACTCGGTGAGCAGTTCTTC
CDR3 protein: CSVASGLGEQFF

J gene: TRBJ2-6
D gene: .
clone size: many
V gene: TRBV27
CDR3 DNA: TGTGCCAGCGGCCCTGGGGCCAACGTCCTGACTTTC
CDR3 protein: CASGPGANVLTF

J gene: TRBJ2-5
D gene: .
clone size: many
V gene: TRBV6-5
CDR3 DNA: TGTGCCAGCACCCTCCACCTTAGGGGCGCCGGGGAGACCCAGTACTTC
CDR3 protein: CASTLHLRGAGETQYF

J gene: TRBJ2-7
D gene: TRBD2
clone size: many
V gene: TRBV5-1
CDR3 DNA: TGTGCCAGCAGCTTGGGGACTAGCGGAATTTACGAGCAGTACTTC
CDR3 protein: CASSLGTSGIYEQYF

J gene: TRBJ2-5
D gene: TRBD2
clone size: many
V gene: TRBV2
CDR3 DNA: TGTGCCAGCAGCCCCCTCTTTACTAGCGACCAAGAGACCCAGTACTTC
CDR3 protein: CASSPLFTSDQETQYF

J gene: TRBJ2-3
D gene: .
clone size: few
V gene: TRBV6-5
CDR3 DNA: TGTGCCACAGCCTCCCGGTGGCTGGGGGGAAACACAGATACGCAGTATTTT
CDR3 protein: CATASRWLGGNTDTQYF

J gene: TRBJ2-1
D gene: TRBD2
clone size: few
V gene: TRBV3-1
CDR3 DNA: TGTGCCAGCAGCCAAGAGCGAGCAGGGAGGGGCGTGCAGTTCTTC
CDR3 protein: CASSQERAGRGVQFF

J gene: TRBJ1-1
D gene: .
clone size: .
V gene: TRBV5-6
CDR3 DNA: TGTGCCAGCAGCCCACCGGGCAGTTACACTGAAGCTTTCTTT
CDR3 protein: CASSPPGSYTEAFF

J gene: TRBJ2-2
D gene: TRBD2
clone size: .
V gene: TRBV11-1
CDR3 DNA: TGTGCCAGCAGCCCCGGACTAGCGGGGCGCGTCACCGGGGAGCTGTTTTTT
CDR3 protein: CASSPGLAGRVTGELFF